The subject of this entry is one T cell receptor (beta chain). Its matching antigen is unknown. The record originates from a study of shared clonotypes between healthy human individuals. Overall study results and limits: Researchers sampled only blood; tissue repertoires likely differ.

Assay: immunoSEQ multiplex PCR; the TCRdb copy retains only in-frame clones and omits some. The sample lists roughly 2.2 million clones; 85% to 95% were seen once. The receptor was derived from a man between 18 and 35 years old in good health. Some clones in this sample may be carry-over from other donors' samples. Sequenced input: naive CD4+ T cells from PBMCs. Subset of the sample: CD45RA+ positively selected.

The CDR3 is CASSRAGAVYEQYF. The CDR3 DNA is TGTGCCAGCAGCCGAGCGGGAGCAGTCTACGAGCAGTACTTC. The chain combines TRBV5-4 with TRBJ2-7; 8 bases are a match to TRBD2. Trimming cost V 4 bases and J 3 bases; bases outside gene matches: 6. Germline CDR1 is SGHNT and CDR2 is YYREEE (reference sequence). CDR3 length equals 14 residues.